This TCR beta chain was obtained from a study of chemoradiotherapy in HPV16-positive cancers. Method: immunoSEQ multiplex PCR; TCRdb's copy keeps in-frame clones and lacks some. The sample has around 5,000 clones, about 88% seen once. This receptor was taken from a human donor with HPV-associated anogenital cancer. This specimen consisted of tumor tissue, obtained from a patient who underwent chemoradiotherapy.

The DNA for the CDR3 is TGTGCCAGCAGTTACTCTGGACAGGGTGGAAACACCATATATTTT. Translating gives CASSYSGQGGNTIYF. The rearrangement joins TRBV6-5 to TRBJ1-3; 8 nucleotides line up with TRBD1. Germline CDR1 and CDR2: MNHEY and SVGAGI. Trimming removed 0 bases from V and 3 bases from J; junction bases left unmatched: 1. CDR3 length: 15 residues.